The T cell receptor (beta chain) under discussion was sequenced for a study of OX40 agonist ivuxolimab in advanced cancers. The protocol was immunoSEQ multiplex PCR, while the TCRdb copy is restricted to in-frame clones and leaves out a portion. Found here are about 67,000 clones, just over 90% of them singletons; the top ten hold less than 2.5%. CDR3 length: 14 residues. Trimming took 6 bases from V and 3 from J, leaving 14 bases between them. CDR1 SNHLY and CDR2 FYNNEI come from the germline V gene. Source: CD4+ or CD8+ T cells sorted from blood, taken in a trial of the OX40 agonist ivuxolimab. The chain combines TRBV2 with TRBJ1-1; no definite D call. The origin of this receptor is an adult with an advanced solid tumor such as melanoma, head and neck, liver or kidney cancer. The CDR3, as DNA: TGTGCCAGCAGCGAGGGAGGGCCGTACACTGAAGCTTTCTTT. Its translation is CASSEGGPYTEAFF.